The 12 T cell receptor beta chains listed next were all sequenced from one sample in a study of neurological immune-mediated disorders. In TCRdb, the 5' RACE reads were re-called with MiXCR into one record per CDR3 protein. The table has about 55,000 distinct CDR3 sequences, around 3.8% seen once. Sequenced material: CD4+ T cells from blood. The receptors derive from a woman aged 40 to 50 with multiple sclerosis.

This clonotype was observed at least ten times. The J gene is TRBJ1-4, the V gene TRBV29-1, with 7 positions matching TRBD1. The CDR3 loop spans 13 amino acids. After removal of 4 bases from V and 14 bases from J, the junction contained 13 bases not matched to a gene. The germline V gene encodes CDR1 SQVTM and CDR2 ANQGSEA. CDR3 residues: CSVGGPGTGALFF. The CDR3 bases are TGCAGCGTTGGGGGACCCGGAACAGGGGCCCTGTTTTTT.

This clonotype was detected many times. This chain connects TRBV24-1 to TRBJ2-1, with TRBD1 identical over 9 bases. There are 16 residues in the CDR3. After removal of 4 bases from V and 5 bases from J, the junction contained 8 bases not matched to a gene. Germline CDR1 is KGHDR and CDR2 is SFDVKD. CDR3 sequence: CATSDWGQGKDNEQFF. The CDR3 nucleotides read TGTGCCACCAGTGACTGGGGACAGGGCAAAGACAATGAGCAGTTCTTC.

This clonotype was found many times. The chain links TRBV5-6 to TRBJ2-7, with D tentatively TRBD1 (5 bases). V was trimmed by 2 bases and J by 1 base, leaving 13 bases between them. Germline CDR1 is SGHDT and CDR2 is YYEEEE. The CDR3 is 15 amino acids. CDR3 sequence: CASSFAGFVSYEQYF. CDR3 in DNA: TGTGCCAGCAGCTTCGCAGGGTTCGTTTCCTACGAGCAGTACTTC.

This clonotype was seen at least ten times. This could be a read error, since a much larger clone is one nucleotide away. This chain joins TRBV7-3 and TRBJ2-1, with TRBD1 as a possible D gene (7 bases). There are 14 residues in the CDR3. Per the germline V gene, CDR1 is SGHTA and CDR2 is FQGTGA. V lost 2 bases and J 8 bases, leaving 13 bases between the germline ends. The CDR3 bases are TGTGCCAGCAGCTTACAGGGGGGCCAGGATGAGCAGTTCTTC. It translates to CASSLQGGQDEQFF.

In its sample, this clonotype was seen many times. This rearrangement joins TRBV20-1 to TRBJ2-3; 11 nucleotides line up with TRBD2. After removal of 3 bases from V and 5 bases from J, the junction contained 10 bases not matched to a gene. CDR3 length: 16 residues. Germline lookup yields CDR1 DFQATT and CDR2 SNEGSKA (reference sequence). This chain's CDR3 is CSASFPSGGFGDTQYF. In DNA, the CDR3 is TGCAGTGCTAGCTTTCCTAGCGGGGGGTTCGGAGATACGCAGTATTTT.

This clonotype has a count of ten or more. V is TRBV28 and J is TRBJ2-2; 10 bases line up with TRBD1. The CDR3 covers 16 residues. Germline assignment: CDR1 MDHEN and CDR2 SYDVKM. J lost 3 bases, V lost 3 bases, and 4 bases had no gene match. CDR3 region: CASSLMGTGDTGELFF. The CDR3 DNA is TGTGCCAGCAGTTTGATGGGGACAGGGGACACCGGGGAGCTGTTTTTT.

This clonotype occurred many times. The chain has TRBV6-6 and TRBJ1-2; tentatively, D is TRBD1 (6 bases). The CDR3 is 15 residues long. Looked up from germline, CDR1 is MNHNY and CDR2 is SVGAGI (reference sequence). The V gene lost 0 bases and the J gene lost 8 bases, with 16 bases spanning the gap. The chain's CDR3 is CASSYSVAGADGYTF. The CDR3 DNA reads TGTGCCAGCAGTTACTCGGTTGCGGGGGCGGACGGCTACACCTTC.

This clonotype appeared many times. The rearrangement links TRBV5-1 to TRBJ1-6; D gene ambiguous. The CDR3 runs 14 residues. V was cut by 1 base and J by 10 bases, with 12 bases left in between. Germline loops: CDR1 SGHRS, CDR2 YFSETQ. The CDR3 sequence is CASSLRGHSSPLHF. The CDR3, as DNA: TGCGCCAGCAGCTTGCGGGGTCATTCGTCACCCCTCCACTTT.

The sample holds many counts of this clonotype. V usage is TRBV10-3 and J usage is TRBJ2-1; D not certain. The CDR3 is 11 residues long. V was trimmed by 8 bases and J by 3 bases, leaving 5 bases between them. Germline values: CDR1 ENHRY, CDR2 SYGVKD. CDR3 bases: TGTGCCATCGCAGACTACAATGAGCAGTTCTTC. It specifies CAIADYNEQFF.

This clonotype came up many times. The J gene is TRBJ2-7, the V gene TRBV5-1, with D tentatively TRBD2 (5 bases). The CDR3 extends over 14 amino acids. With 2 bases removed from V and 5 bases from J, the gap between germline ends came to 14 bases. Germline loops: CDR1 SGHRS, CDR2 YFSETQ. The CDR3, as DNA: TGCGCCAGCAGCTTAGCCGGGGTGTCTGACGAGCAGTACTTC. Translated, it gives CASSLAGVSDEQYF.

This clonotype came up many times. The chain recombines TRBV5-1 with TRBJ2-4, with a possible D match to TRBD1 (6 bases). Germline CDR1 SGHRS, CDR2 YFSETQ. Trimming stripped 0 bases from V and 6 bases from J, with 13 bases between. This CDR3 contains 15 residues. CDR3 sequence: CASSLGHQGGNIQYF. CDR3 nucleotides: TGCGCCAGCAGCTTGGGACACCAAGGGGGAAACATTCAGTACTTC.

This clonotype was counted ten times or more. The chain joins TRBV7-9 to TRBJ2-2; D call uncertain. Deletions cut 2 bases from V and 7 bases from J, with 2 bases between. CDR3 length: 11 residues. From germline, CDR1 is SEHNR and CDR2 FQNEAQ (reference sequence). The CDR3 region has the DNA TGTGCCAGCAGCTTATTCGGGGAGCTGTTTTTT. The encoded protein is CASSLFGELFF. The full variable domain, rest sourced from reference TRBV7-9 and TRBJ2-2, is DTGVSQNPRHKITKRGQNVTFRCDPISEHNRLYWYRQTLGQGPEFLTYFQNEAQLEKSRLLSDRFSAERPKGSFSTLEIQRTEQGDSAMYLCASSLFGELFFGEGSRLTVL.